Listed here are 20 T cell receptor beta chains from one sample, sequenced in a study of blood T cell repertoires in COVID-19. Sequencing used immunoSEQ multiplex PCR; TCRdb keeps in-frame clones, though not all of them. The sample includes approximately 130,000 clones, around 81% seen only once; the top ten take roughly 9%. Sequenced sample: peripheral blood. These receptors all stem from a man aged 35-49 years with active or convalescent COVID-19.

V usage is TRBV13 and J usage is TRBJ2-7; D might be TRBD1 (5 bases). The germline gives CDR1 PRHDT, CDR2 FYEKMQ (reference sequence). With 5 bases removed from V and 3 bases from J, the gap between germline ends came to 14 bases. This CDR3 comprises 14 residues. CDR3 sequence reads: CASSRRQGIYEQYF. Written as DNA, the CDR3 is TGTGCCAGCAGCCGAAGGCAGGGCATCTACGAGCAGTACTTC.

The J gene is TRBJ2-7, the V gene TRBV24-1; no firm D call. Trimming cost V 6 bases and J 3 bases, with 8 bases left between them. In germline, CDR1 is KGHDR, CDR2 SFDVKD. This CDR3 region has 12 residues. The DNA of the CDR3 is TGTGCCACCAGTCGTTCTTTCTACGAGCAGTACTTC. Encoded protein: CATSRSFYEQYF.

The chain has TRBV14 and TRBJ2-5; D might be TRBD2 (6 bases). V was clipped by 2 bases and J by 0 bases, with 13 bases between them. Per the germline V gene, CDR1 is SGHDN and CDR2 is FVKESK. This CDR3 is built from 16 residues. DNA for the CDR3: TGTGCCAGCAGCCAAATCTGGGGGGAAGACCAAGAGACCCAGTACTTC. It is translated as CASSQIWGEDQETQYF. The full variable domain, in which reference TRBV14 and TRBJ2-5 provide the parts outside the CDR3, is EAGVTQFPSHSVIEKGQTVTLRCDPISGHDNLYWYRRVMGKEIKFLLHFVKESKQDESGMPNNRFLAERTGGTYSTLKVQPAELEDSGVYFCASSQIWGEDQETQYFGPGTRLLVL.

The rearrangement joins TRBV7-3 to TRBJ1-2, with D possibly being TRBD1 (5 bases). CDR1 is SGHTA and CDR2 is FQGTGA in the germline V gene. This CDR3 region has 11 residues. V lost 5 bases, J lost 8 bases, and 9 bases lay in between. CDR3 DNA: TGTGCCAGCAGCAGGGGTGGGGGCTACACCTTC. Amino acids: CASSRGGGYTF.

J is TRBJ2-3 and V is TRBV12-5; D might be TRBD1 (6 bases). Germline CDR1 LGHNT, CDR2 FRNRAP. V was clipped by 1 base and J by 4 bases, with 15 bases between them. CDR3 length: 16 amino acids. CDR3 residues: CASGLARTVAPDTQYF. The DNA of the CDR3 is TGTGCTAGTGGTTTGGCCAGGACAGTTGCCCCAGATACGCAGTATTTT. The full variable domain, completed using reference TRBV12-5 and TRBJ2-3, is DARVTQTPRHKVTEMGQEVTMRCQPILGHNTVFWYRQTMMQGLELLAYFRNRAPLDDSGMPKDRFSAEMPDATLATLKIQPSEPRDSAVYFCASGLARTVAPDTQYFGPGTRLTVL.

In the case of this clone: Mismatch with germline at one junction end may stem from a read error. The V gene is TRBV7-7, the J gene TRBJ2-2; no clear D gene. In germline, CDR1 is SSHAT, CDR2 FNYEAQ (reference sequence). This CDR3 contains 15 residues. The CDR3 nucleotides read TGTGCTAGCAGCCCCACCGCGTCCAACACCGGGGAGCTGTTTTTT. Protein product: CASSPTASNTGELFF.

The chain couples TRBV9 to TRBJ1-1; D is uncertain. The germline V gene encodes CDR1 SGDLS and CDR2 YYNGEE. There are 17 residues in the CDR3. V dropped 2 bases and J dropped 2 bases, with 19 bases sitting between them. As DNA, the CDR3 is TGTGCCAGCAGCGTGAGAAAGGACGGGGTGGGCAACACTGAAGCTTTCTTT. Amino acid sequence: CASSVRKDGVGNTEAFF.

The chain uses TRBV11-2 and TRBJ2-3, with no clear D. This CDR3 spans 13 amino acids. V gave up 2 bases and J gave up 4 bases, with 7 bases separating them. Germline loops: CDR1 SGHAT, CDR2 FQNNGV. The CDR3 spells CASSLSPPDTQYF. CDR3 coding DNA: TGTGCCAGCAGCTTATCCCCTCCAGATACGCAGTATTTT.

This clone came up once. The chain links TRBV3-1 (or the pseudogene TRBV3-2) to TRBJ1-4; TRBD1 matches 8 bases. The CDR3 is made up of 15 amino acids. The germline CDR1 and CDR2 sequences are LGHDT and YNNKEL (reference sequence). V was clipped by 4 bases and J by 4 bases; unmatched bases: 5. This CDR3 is CASSRQGTGNEKLFF. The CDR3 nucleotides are TGTGCCAGCAGCCGACAGGGGACGGGTAATGAAAAACTGTTTTTT.

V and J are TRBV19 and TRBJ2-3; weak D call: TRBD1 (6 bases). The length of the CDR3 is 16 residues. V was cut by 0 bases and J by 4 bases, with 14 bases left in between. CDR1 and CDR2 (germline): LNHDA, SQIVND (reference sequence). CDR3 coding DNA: TGTGCCAGTAGTATAGATGGGAAGGGGGTGGCAGATACGCAGTATTTT. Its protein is CASSIDGKGVADTQYF.

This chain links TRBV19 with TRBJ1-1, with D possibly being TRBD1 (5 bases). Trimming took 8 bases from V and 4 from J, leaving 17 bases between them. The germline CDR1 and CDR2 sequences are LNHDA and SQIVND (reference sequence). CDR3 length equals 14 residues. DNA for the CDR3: TGTGCCAGTCAGCAACAGGCAGTTCCCACTGAAGCTTTCTTT. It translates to CASQQQAVPTEAFF. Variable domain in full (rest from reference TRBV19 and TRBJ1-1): DGGITQSPKYLFRKEGQNVTLSCEQNLNHDAMYWYRQDPGQGLRLIYYSQIVNDFQKGDIAEGYSVSREKKESFPLTVTSAQKNPTAFYLCASQQQAVPTEAFFGQGTRLTVV.

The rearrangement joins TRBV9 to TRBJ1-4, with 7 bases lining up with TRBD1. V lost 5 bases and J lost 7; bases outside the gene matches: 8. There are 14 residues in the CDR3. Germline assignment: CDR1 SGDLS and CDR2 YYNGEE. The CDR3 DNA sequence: TGTGCCAGCAGTCGAACCGGGACAGTTGAAAAACTGTTTTTT. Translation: CASSRTGTVEKLFF.

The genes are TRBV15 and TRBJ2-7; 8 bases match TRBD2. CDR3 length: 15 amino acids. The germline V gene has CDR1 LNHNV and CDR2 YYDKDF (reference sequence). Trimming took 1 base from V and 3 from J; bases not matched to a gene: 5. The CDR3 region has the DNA TGTGCCACCAGCAGAGCTACTAGCGGCGTCTACGAGCAGTACTTC. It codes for CATSRATSGVYEQYF.

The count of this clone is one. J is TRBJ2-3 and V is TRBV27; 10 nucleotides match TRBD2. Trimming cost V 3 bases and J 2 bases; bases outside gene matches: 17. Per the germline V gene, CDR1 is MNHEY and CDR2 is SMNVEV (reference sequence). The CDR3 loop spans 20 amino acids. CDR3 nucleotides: TGTGCCAGCAGTTTCCTCTTCGAAAAAAATAGCGGGGGGCCCACAGATACGCAGTATTTT. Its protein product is CASSFLFEKNSGGPTDTQYF.

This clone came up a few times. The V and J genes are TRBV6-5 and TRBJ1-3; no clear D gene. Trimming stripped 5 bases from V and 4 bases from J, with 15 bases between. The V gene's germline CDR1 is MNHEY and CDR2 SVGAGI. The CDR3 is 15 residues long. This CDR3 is CASSPGLGEGNTIYF. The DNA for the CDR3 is TGTGCCAGCAGTCCCGGACTGGGCGAAGGAAACACCATATATTTT.

The CDR3 loop is CASSPPGQATTEAFF. In DNA, the CDR3 is TGTGCCAGCTCACCGCCGGGACAGGCGACCACTGAAGCTTTCTTT. This chain uses TRBV18 with TRBJ1-1, with TRBD1 matching over 8 bases. The junction had 7 bases not matched to a gene; V was cut back by 3 bases and J by 4 bases. Germline CDR1 is KGHSH and CDR2 is LQKENI. The CDR3 runs to 15 residues.

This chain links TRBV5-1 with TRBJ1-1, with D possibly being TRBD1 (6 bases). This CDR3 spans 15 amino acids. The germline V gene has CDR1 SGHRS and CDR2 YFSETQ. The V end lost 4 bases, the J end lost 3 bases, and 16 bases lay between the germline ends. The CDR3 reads CASSSGTLGDTEAFF. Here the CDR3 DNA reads TGCGCCAGCAGCAGCGGGACACTTGGAGACACTGAAGCTTTCTTT.

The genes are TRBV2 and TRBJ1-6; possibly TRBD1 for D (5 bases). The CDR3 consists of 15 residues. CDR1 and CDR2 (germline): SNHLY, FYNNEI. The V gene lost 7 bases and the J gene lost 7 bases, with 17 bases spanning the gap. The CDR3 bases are TGTGCCAGCACCGCCGTTGGGGGGTACAATTCACCCCTCCACTTT. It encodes CASTAVGGYNSPLHF.

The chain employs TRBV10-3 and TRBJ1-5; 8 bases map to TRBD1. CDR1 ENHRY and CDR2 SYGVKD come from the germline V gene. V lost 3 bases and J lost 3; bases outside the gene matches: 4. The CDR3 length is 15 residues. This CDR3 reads CAISEGDRNNQPQHF. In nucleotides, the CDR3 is TGTGCCATCAGTGAAGGGGACAGGAACAATCAGCCCCAGCATTTT.

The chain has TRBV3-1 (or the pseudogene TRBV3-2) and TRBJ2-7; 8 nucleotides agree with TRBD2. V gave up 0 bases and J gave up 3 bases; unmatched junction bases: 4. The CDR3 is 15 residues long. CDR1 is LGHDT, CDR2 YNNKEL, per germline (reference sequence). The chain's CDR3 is CASSQDREGYYEQYF. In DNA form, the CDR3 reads TGTGCCAGCAGCCAAGATCGGGAGGGATACTACGAGCAGTACTTC.